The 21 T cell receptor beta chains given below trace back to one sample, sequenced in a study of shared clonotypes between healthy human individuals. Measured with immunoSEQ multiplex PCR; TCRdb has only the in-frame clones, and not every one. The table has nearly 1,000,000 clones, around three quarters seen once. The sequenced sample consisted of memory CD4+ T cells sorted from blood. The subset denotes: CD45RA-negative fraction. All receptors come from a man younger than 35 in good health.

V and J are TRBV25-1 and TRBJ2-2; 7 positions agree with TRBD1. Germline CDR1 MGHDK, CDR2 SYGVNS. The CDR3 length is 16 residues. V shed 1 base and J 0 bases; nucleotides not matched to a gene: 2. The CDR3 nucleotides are TGTGCCAGCAGTGAATCTGGGACAGCGAACACCGGGGAGCTGTTTTTT. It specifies CASSESGTANTGELFF.

The CDR3 DNA reads TGTGCCACCAGCAGAGGAGGGGGGGCCCCCTCCATCACAGATACGCAGTATTTT. Encoded protein: CATSRGGGAPSITDTQYF. This chain uses TRBV15 with TRBJ2-3, with D possibly TRBD2 on 7 matching bases. The CDR3 loop spans 18 amino acids. The germline CDR1 and CDR2 sequences are LNHNV and YYDKDF (reference sequence). Deletions cut 1 base from V and 2 bases from J, with 19 bases between.

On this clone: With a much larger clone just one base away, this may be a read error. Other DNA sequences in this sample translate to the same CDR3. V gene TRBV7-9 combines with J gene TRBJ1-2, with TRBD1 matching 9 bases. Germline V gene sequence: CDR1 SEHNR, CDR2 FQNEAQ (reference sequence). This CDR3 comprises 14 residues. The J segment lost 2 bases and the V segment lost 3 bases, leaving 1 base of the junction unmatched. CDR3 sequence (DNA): TGTGCCAGCAGCTTCGGACAGGGGAACTATGGCTACACCTTC. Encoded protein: CASSFGQGNYGYTF.

The CDR3: CASKGVFTEAFF. The CDR3 DNA sequence: TGTGCCAGCAAGGGTGTATTCACTGAAGCTTTCTTT. The rearrangement links TRBV9 to TRBJ1-1; D not resolved. There are 12 residues in the CDR3. CDR1 is SGDLS, CDR2 YYNGEE, per germline. Trimming stripped 6 bases from V and 4 bases from J, with 10 bases between.

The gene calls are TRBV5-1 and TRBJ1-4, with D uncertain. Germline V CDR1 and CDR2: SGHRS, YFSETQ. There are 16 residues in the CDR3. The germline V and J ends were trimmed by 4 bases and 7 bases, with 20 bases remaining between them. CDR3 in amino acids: CASSARPGLATEKLFF. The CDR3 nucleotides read TGCGCCAGCAGCGCCCGGCCGGGTCTGGCTACTGAAAAACTGTTTTTT.

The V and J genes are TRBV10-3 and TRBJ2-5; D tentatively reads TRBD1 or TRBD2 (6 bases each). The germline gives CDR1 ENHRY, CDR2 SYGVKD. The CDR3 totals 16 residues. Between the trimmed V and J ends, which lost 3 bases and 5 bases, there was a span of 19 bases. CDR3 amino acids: CAISDGGGPTRETQYF. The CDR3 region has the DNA TGTGCCATCAGTGATGGAGGGGGGCCAACTAGGGAGACCCAGTACTTC.

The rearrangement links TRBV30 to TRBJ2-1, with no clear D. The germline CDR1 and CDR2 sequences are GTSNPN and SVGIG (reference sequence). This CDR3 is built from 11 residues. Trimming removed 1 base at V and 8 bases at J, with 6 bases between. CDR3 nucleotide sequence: TGTGCCTGGAGTGATTACGATGAGCAGTTCTTC. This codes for CAWSDYDEQFF.

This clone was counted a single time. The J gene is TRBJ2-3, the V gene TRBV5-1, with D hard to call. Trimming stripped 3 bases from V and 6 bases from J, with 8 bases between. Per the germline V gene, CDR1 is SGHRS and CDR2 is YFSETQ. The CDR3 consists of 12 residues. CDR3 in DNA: TGCGCCAGCAGCTCTACGTTGGATACGCAGTATTTT. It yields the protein CASSSTLDTQYF.

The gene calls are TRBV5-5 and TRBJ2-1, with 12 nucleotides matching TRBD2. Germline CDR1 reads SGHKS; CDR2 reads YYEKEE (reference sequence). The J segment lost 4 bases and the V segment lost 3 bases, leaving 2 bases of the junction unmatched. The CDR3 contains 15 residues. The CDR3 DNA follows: TGTGCCAGCAGCTCAGGACTAGCGGGGTACAATGAGCAGTTCTTC. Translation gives CASSSGLAGYNEQFF.

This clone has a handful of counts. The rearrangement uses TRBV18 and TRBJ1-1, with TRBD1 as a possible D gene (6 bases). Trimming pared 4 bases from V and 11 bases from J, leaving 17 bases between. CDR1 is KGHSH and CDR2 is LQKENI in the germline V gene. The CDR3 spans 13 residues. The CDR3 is CASSRESGEVAFF. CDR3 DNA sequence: TGTGCCAGCTCACGAGAATCAGGGGAAGTGGCTTTCTTT.

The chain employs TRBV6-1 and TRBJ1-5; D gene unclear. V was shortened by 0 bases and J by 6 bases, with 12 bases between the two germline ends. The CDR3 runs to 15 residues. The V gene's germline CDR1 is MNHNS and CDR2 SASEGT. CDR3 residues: CASSEAGGVSQPQHF. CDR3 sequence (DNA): TGTGCCAGCAGTGAAGCGGGCGGGGTTAGTCAGCCCCAGCATTTT.

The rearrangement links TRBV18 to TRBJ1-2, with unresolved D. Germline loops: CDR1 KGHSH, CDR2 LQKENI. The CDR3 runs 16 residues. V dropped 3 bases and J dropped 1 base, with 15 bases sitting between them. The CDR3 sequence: CASSPNQRTYNYGYTF. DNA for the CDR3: TGTGCCAGCTCACCCAATCAACGCACATATAACTATGGCTACACCTTC.

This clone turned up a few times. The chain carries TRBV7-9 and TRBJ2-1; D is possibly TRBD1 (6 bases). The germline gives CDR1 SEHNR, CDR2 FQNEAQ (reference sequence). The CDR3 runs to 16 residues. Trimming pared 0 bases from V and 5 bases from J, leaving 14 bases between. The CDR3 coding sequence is TGTGCCAGCAGCTTAGCCCCACAGGGAGCCAACAATGAGCAGTTCTTC. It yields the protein CASSLAPQGANNEQFF.

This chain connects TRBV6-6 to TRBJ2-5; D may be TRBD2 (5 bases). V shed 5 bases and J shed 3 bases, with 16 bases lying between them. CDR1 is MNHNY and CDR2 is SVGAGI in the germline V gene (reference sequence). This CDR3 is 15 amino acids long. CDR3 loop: CASSPPSPGEETQYF. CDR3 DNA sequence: TGTGCCAGCAGTCCCCCAAGTCCCGGGGAAGAGACCCAGTACTTC.

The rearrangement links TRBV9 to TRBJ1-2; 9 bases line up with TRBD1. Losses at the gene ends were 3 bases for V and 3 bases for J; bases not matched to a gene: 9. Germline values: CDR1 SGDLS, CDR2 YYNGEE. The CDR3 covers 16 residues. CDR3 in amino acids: CASSGNTGGEYYGYTF. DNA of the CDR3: TGTGCCAGCAGCGGAAATACAGGGGGCGAGTACTATGGCTACACCTTC.

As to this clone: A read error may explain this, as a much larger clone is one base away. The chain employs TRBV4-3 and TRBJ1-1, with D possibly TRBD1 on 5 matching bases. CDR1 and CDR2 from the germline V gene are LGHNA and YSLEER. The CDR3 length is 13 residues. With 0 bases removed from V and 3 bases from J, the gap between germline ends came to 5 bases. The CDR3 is CASSQDRDTEAFF. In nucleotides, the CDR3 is TGCGCCAGCAGCCAAGACAGGGACACTGAAGCTTTCTTT.

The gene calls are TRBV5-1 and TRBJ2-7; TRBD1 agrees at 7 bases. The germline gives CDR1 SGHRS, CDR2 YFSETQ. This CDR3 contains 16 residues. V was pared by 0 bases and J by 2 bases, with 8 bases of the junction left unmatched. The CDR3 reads CASSLEATGQTYEQYF. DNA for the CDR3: TGCGCCAGCAGCTTGGAGGCGACGGGACAGACCTACGAGCAGTACTTC.

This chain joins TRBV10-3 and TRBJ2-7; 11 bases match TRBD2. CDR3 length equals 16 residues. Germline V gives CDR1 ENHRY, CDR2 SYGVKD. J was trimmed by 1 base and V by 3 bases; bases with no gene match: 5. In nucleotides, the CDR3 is TGTGCCATCAGTGATGGGACTAGCGGAAATTCCTACGAGCAGTACTTC. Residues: CAISDGTSGNSYEQYF.

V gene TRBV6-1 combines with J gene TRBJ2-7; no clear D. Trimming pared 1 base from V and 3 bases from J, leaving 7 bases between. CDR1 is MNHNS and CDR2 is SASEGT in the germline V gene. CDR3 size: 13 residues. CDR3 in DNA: TGTGCCAGCAGTGAAGTACCGGGCTACGAGCAGTACTTC. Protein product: CASSEVPGYEQYF.

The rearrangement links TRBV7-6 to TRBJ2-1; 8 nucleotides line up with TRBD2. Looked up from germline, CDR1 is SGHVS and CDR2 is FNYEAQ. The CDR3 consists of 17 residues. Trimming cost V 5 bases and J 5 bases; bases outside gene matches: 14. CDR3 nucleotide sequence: TGTGCCAGCAGCCAAGAGGTAGCGGGATCAACCAACAATGAGCAGTTCTTC. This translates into CASSQEVAGSTNNEQFF.

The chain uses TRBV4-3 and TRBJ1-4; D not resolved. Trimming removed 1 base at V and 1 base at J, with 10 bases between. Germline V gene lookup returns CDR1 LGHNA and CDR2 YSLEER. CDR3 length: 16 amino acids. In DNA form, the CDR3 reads TGCGCCAGCAGCCAAGGGGAGTCCGGAACTAATGAAAAACTGTTTTTT. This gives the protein CASSQGESGTNEKLFF.